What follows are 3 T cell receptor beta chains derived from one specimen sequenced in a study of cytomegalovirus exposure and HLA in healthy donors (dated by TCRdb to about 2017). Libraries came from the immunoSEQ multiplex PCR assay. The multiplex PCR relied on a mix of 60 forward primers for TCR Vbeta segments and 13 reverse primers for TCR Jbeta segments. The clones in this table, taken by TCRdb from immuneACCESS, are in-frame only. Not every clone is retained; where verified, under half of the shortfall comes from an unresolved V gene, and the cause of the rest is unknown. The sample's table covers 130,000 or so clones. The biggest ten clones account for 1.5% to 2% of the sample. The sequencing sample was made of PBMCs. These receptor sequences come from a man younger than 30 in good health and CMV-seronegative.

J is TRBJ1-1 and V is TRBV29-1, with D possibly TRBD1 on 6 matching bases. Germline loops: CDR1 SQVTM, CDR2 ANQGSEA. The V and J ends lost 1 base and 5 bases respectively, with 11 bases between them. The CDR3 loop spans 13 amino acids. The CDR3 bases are TGCAGCGTTGAAGCGCGGGGGCGGACTGAAGCTTTCTTT. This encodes CSVEARGRTEAFF. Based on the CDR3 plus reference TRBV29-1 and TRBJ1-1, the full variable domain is SAVISQKPSRDICQRGTSLTIQCQVDSQVTMMFWYRQQPGQSLTLIATANQGSEATYESGFVIDKFPISRPNLTFSTLTVSNMSPEDSSIYLCSVEARGRTEAFFGQGTRLTVV.

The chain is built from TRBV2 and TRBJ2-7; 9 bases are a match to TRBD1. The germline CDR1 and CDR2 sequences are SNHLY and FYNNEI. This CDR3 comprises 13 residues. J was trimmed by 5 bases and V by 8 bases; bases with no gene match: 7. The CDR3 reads CASPPGQGHEQYF. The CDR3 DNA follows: TGTGCCAGCCCACCGGGACAGGGCCACGAGCAGTACTTC.

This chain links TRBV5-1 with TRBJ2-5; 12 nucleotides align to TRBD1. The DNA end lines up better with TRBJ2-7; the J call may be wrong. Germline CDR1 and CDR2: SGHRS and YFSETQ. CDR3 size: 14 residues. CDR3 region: CASGTGTGGHEQYF. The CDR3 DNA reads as TGCGCCAGCGGAACCGGGACAGGGGGCCACGAGCAGTACTTC.